This T cell receptor beta chain derives from a study of cytomegalovirus exposure and HLA in healthy donors. Study results and limitations: Previous analysis showed most TCR beta V segments were productive about 90% or about 30% of the time. As a later analysis showed, several of the most significant clusters appeared to be linked to common viral pathogens. Accurate prediction of most subjects' HLA-A and HLA-B alleles from TCR beta sequences was reported. With further analysis later on, most CMV-associated TCR beta chains appeared HLA-restricted.

Both 60 Vbeta primers and 13 Jbeta primers went into the PCR. TCRdb keeps only in-frame clones here, not all; method: immunoSEQ multiplex PCR. There are under 85,000 clones in the sample; roughly 74% occur only once, and about a fifth lies in the top ten. This clone was counted a few times. Its antigen is unidentified. V was clipped by 0 bases and J by 2 bases, with 16 bases between them. Germline V gene sequence: CDR1 SGHRS, CDR2 YFSETQ. The CDR3 runs to 17 residues. The chain uses TRBV5-1 and TRBJ2-3; possible D gene TRBD2, 6 bases. This clonotype originated in a woman younger than 45 in good health and CMV-seropositive. The sample consisted of PBMCs. DNA of the CDR3: TGCGCCAGCAGCTTGGGTCCCAGCGGGCCTACCACAGATACGCAGTATTTT. As protein: CASSLGPSGPTTDTQYF.